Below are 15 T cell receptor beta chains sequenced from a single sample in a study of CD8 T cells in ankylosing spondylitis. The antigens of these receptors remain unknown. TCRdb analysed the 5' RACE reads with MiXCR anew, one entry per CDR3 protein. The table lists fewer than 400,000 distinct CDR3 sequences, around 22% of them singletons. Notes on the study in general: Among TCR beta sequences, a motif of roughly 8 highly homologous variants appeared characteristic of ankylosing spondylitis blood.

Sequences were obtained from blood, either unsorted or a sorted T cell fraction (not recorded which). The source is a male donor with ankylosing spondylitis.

The CDR3 nucleotides are TGTGCCGCTCTGGAAGGCGACACTGAAGCTTTCTTT. It encodes CAALEGDTEAFF. The chain carries TRBV24-1 and TRBJ1-1; D remains unclear. The CDR3 consists of 12 residues. V dropped 12 bases and J dropped 3 bases, with 13 bases sitting between them. Germline CDR1 KGHDR, CDR2 SFDVKD.

CDR3 sequence reads: CASSLDLRYNEQFF. CDR3 DNA sequence: TGTGCCAGCAGCTTAGATTTGCGCTACAATGAGCAGTTCTTC. The chain links TRBV13 to TRBJ2-1, with D uncertain. The V and J ends lost 1 base and 3 bases respectively, with 7 bases between them. In germline, CDR1 is PRHDT, CDR2 FYEKMQ (reference sequence). The CDR3 loop spans 14 amino acids.

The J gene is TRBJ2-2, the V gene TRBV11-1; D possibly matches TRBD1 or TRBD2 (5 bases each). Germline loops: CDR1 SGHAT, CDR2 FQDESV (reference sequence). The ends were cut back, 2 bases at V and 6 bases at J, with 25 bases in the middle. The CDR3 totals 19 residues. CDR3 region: CASSLNPKQRGVVAGELFF. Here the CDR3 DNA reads TGTGCCAGCAGCTTAAATCCTAAACAGAGGGGAGTGGTGGCCGGGGAGCTGTTTTTT.

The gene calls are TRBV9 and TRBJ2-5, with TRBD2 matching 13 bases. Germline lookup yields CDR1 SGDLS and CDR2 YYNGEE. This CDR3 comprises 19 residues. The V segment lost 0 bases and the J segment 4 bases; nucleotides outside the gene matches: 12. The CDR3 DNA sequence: TGTGCCAGCAGCGTAGGGACTAGCGGGAGATGGGGAGACGGAGAGACCCAGTACTTC. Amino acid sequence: CASSVGTSGRWGDGETQYF.

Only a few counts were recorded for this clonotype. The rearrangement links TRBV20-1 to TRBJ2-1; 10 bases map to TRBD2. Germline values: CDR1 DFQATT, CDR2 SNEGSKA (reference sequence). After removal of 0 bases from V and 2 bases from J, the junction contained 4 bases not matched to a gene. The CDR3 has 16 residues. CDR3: CSARDVAGGPYNEQFF. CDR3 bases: TGCAGTGCTAGAGATGTAGCGGGAGGCCCCTACAATGAGCAGTTCTTC.

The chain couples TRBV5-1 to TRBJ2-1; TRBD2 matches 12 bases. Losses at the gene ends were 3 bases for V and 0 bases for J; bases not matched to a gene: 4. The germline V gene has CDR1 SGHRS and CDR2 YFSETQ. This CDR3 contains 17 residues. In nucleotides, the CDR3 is TGCGCCAGCAGCTCCGCGACTAGCGGGAGCTCCTACAATGAGCAGTTCTTC. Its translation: CASSSATSGSSYNEQFF.

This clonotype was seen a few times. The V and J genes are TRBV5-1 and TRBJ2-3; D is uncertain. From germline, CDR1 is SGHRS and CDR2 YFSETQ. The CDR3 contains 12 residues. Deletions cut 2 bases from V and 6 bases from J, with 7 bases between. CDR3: CASSFASDTQYF. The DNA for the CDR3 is TGCGCCAGCAGCTTTGCTTCGGATACGCAGTATTTT.

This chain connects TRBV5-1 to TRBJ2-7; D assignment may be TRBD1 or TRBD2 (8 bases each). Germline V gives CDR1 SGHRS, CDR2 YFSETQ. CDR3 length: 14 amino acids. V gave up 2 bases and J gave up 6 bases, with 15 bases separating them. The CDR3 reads CASSFQGAGGEQYF. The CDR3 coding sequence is TGCGCCAGCAGCTTCCAGGGGGCGGGGGGCGAGCAGTACTTC.

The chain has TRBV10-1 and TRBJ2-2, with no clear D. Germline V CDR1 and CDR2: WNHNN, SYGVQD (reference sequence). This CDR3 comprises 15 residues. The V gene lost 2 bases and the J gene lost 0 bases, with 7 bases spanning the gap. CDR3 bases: TGCGCCAGCAGTGAGGGCTCACCGAACACCGGGGAGCTGTTTTTT. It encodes CASSEGSPNTGELFF.

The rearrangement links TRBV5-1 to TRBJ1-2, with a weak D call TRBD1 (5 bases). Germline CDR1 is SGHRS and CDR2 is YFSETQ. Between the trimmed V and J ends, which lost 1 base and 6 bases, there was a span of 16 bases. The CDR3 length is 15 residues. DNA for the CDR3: TGCGCCAGCAGCTTGACTGGGAGGGGATTTGATGGCTACACCTTC. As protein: CASSLTGRGFDGYTF.

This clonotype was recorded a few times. The CDR3 region is CSARDRTSGILNEQFF. The CDR3 DNA reads as TGCAGTGCTAGAGATCGGACTAGCGGGATCTTAAATGAGCAGTTCTTC. This chain joins TRBV20-1 and TRBJ2-1, with 12 bases fitting TRBD2. This CDR3 comprises 16 residues. The J segment lost 7 bases and the V segment lost 0 bases, leaving 7 bases of the junction unmatched. CDR1 is DFQATT and CDR2 is SNEGSKA in the germline V gene (reference sequence).

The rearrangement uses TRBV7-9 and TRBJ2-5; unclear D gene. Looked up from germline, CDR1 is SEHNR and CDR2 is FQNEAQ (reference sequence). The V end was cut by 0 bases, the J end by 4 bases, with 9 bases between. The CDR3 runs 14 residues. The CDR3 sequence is CASSLATIRETQYF. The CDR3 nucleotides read TGTGCCAGCAGCTTAGCGACAATCAGAGAGACCCAGTACTTC.

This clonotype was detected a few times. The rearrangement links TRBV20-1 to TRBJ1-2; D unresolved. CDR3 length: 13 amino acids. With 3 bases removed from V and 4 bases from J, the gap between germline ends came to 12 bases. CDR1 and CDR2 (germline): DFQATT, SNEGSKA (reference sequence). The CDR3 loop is CSASRAEGYGYTF. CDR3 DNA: TGCAGTGCTAGTCGGGCGGAGGGCTATGGCTACACCTTC.

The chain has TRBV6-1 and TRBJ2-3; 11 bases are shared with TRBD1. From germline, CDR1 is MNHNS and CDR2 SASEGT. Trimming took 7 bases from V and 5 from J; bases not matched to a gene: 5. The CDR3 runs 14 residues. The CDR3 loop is CASNSGTGGDTQYF. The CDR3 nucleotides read TGTGCCAGCAACTCCGGGACAGGGGGAGATACGCAGTATTTT.

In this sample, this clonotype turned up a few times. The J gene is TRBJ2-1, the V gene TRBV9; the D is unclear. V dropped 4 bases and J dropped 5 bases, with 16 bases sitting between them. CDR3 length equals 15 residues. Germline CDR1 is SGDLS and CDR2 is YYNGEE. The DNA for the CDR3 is TGTGCCAGCAGCCCCCACGGGCAGAGAGACAATGAGCAGTTCTTC. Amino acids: CASSPHGQRDNEQFF.